The 32 T cell receptor beta chains listed next were all sequenced from one sample in a study of PD-1 blockade in mismatch repair-deficient tumors. Sequencing was performed with immunoSEQ multiplex PCR; in TCRdb, only in-frame clones are kept and a portion is missing. The sample shows roughly 53,000 clones, over 65% of them seen only once. Sequenced here: peripheral blood, sampled 4 weeks after starting pembrolizumab. These receptors were collected from an adult with mismatch repair-deficient cancer.

This clone counts as medium-sized (0.01 to 0.1%). The rearrangement links TRBV11-2 to TRBJ2-7; 10 bases line up with TRBD2. This CDR3 has 15 residues. Losses at the gene ends were 5 bases for V and 2 bases for J; bases not matched to a gene: 6. Germline CDR1 reads SGHAT; CDR2 reads FQNNGV. CDR3 DNA: TGTGCCAGCAGCCCGGGACTAGCGTTGACCTACGAGCAGTACTTC. Its protein product is CASSPGLALTYEQYF.

The rearrangement joins TRBV7-3 to TRBJ2-1, with D maybe TRBD2 (6 bases). Germline CDR1 is SGHTA and CDR2 is FQGTGA. Trimming removed 8 bases from V and 1 base from J, with 12 bases in between. The CDR3 runs to 14 residues. CDR3 sequence (DNA): TGTGCCAGCTCGGAGCGGGTTTCCTACAATGAGCAGTTCTTC. This sequence encodes CASSERVSYNEQFF.

V usage is TRBV14 and J usage is TRBJ1-1; D remains unclear. This CDR3 has 15 residues. V was shortened by 4 bases and J by 0 bases, with 12 bases between the two germline ends. Looked up from germline, CDR1 is SGHDN and CDR2 is FVKESK. CDR3 amino acids: CASSPPPDMNTEAFF. As DNA, the CDR3 is TGTGCCAGCAGCCCCCCGCCAGACATGAACACTGAAGCTTTCTTT.

The CDR3 spells CASSEGVEAFF. CDR3 DNA: TGTGCCAGCAGTGAAGGGGTAGAAGCTTTCTTT. This rearrangement joins TRBV2 to TRBJ1-1; no clear D. Germline CDR1 is SNHLY and CDR2 is FYNNEI. The CDR3 loop spans 11 amino acids. Deletions cut 1 base from V and 8 bases from J, with 5 bases between.

This chain uses TRBV7-3 with TRBJ2-5; TRBD2 might be the D (6 bases). The CDR3 runs 15 residues. Trimming took off 2 bases at V and 9 bases at J, with 19 bases between the two ends. Per germline, CDR1 SGHTA and CDR2 FQGTGA. CDR3 loop: CASSLEGSGGRPQYF. The CDR3 DNA sequence: TGTGCCAGCAGCTTAGAGGGTAGTGGGGGGAGGCCCCAGTACTTC.

This sequence joins TRBV7-9 and TRBJ2-3, with D hard to call. The CDR3 runs to 13 residues. CDR1 is SEHNR and CDR2 is FQNEAQ in the germline V gene (reference sequence). Trimming left V 10 bases short and J 1 base short, with 12 bases between. The CDR3 bases are TGTGCCACCCCGTCGGACCGCACAGATACGCAGTATTTT. Its protein product is CATPSDRTDTQYF.

The V and J genes are TRBV5-6 and TRBJ2-5, with D perhaps TRBD1 (5 bases). This CDR3 contains 15 residues. Germline-derived CDR1 and CDR2 are SGHDT and YYEEEE. Trimming pared 0 bases from V and 1 base from J, leaving 10 bases between. The CDR3 nucleotides read TGTGCCAGCAGCTTGGCTTCAGGGATCCAAGAGACCCAGTACTTC. Protein product: CASSLASGIQETQYF. Full variable domain (missing parts from reference TRBV5-6 and TRBJ2-5): DAGVTQSPTHLIKTRGQQVTLRCSPKSGHDTVSWYQQALGQGPQFIFQYYEEEERQRGNFPDRFSGHQFPNYSSELNVNALLLGDSALYLCASSLASGIQETQYFGPGTRLLVL.

This clone was counted only a few times. J is TRBJ2-2 and V is TRBV29-1; D tentatively reads TRBD1 or TRBD2 (5 bases each). The CDR3 loop spans 15 amino acids. Trimming shortened V by 8 bases and J by 2 bases, and 18 bases separated the two germline ends. The germline V gene encodes CDR1 SQVTM and CDR2 ANQGSEA. The CDR3 region has the DNA TGCAGCATTAAGGGACCCGAGATAAACACCGGGGAGCTGTTTTTT. This translates into CSIKGPEINTGELFF.

The V gene is TRBV10-2, the J gene TRBJ2-7; possibly TRBD2 for D (5 bases). Trimming removed 7 bases from V and 0 bases from J, with 16 bases in between. Germline V CDR1 and CDR2: WSHSY, SAAADI. The CDR3 covers 15 residues. CDR3: CASTPRMGSSYEQYF. The CDR3, as DNA: TGCGCCAGCACCCCGAGGATGGGGAGCTCCTACGAGCAGTACTTC.

This chain connects TRBV13 to TRBJ2-6; TRBD1 is a possible D gene (6 bases). In germline, CDR1 is PRHDT, CDR2 FYEKMQ (reference sequence). Trimming shortened V by 7 bases and J by 1 base, and 11 bases separated the two germline ends. The CDR3 totals 15 residues. CDR3 loop: CASTLQGSGANVLTF. The CDR3 nucleotides read TGTGCCAGCACCCTACAGGGTTCTGGGGCCAACGTCCTGACTTTC.

This clone was detected only a few times. V is TRBV9 and J is TRBJ2-7; D is uncertain. CDR1 and CDR2 (germline): SGDLS, YYNGEE. V lost 2 bases and J 0 bases, leaving 9 bases between the germline ends. The CDR3 covers 14 residues. The CDR3 sequence: CASSVDTGSYEQYF. The CDR3 DNA is TGTGCCAGCAGCGTGGATACGGGCTCCTACGAGCAGTACTTC. The full variable domain, completed using reference TRBV9 and TRBJ2-7, is DSGVTQTPKHLITATGQRVTLRCSPRSGDLSVYWYQQSLDQGLQFLIQYYNGEERAKGNILERFSAQQFPDLHSELNLSSLELGDSALYFCASSVDTGSYEQYFGPGTRLTVT.

The chain joins TRBV9 to TRBJ1-5; D might be TRBD1 (6 bases). Germline CDR1 reads SGDLS; CDR2 reads YYNGEE. The CDR3 runs 15 residues. V was trimmed by 0 bases and J by 4 bases, leaving 11 bases between them. The CDR3 spells CASSVGGGKNQPQHF. The CDR3 DNA reads as TGTGCCAGCAGCGTAGGGGGGGGCAAAAATCAGCCCCAGCATTTT.

The chain recombines TRBV9 with TRBJ2-3; the D is unclear. Trimming cost V 6 bases and J 1 base, with 12 bases left between them. This CDR3 spans 14 amino acids. Germline assignment: CDR1 SGDLS and CDR2 YYNGEE. The CDR3 DNA reads TGTGCCAGCACCTCGGCTACTGGCACAGATACGCAGTATTTT. Residues: CASTSATGTDTQYF.

In its sample, this clone was seen once. The chain recombines TRBV18 with TRBJ2-7; possibly TRBD2 for D (5 bases). The V gene lost 8 bases and the J gene lost 5 bases, with 13 bases spanning the gap. Germline CDR1 KGHSH, CDR2 LQKENI. CDR3 length: 12 amino acids. Here the CDR3 reads CASTPGMHEQYF. Here the CDR3 DNA reads TGTGCCAGCACCCCGGGGATGCACGAGCAGTACTTC.

This chain uses TRBV18 with TRBJ1-1, with a tentative D call TRBD1 (6 bases). The V end was cut by 5 bases, the J end by 3 bases, with 13 bases between. Germline CDR1 reads KGHSH; CDR2 reads LQKENI. This CDR3 is 14 amino acids long. The chain's CDR3 is CASSTSGADTEAFF. The DNA of the CDR3 is TGTGCCAGCTCAACCTCAGGGGCTGACACTGAAGCTTTCTTT.

The rearrangement uses TRBV12-5 and TRBJ2-1; D gene uncertain. CDR3 size: 11 residues. Between the trimmed V and J ends, which lost 3 bases and 9 bases, there was a span of 6 bases. Germline assignment: CDR1 LGHNT and CDR2 FRNRAP. In DNA form, the CDR3 reads TGTGCTAGTGGTTTAAGTTTTGAGCAGTTCTTC. Protein sequence: CASGLSFEQFF.

The chain joins TRBV6-6 to TRBJ2-7; D may be TRBD2 (5 bases). Trimming removed 5 bases at V and 1 base at J, with 9 bases between. CDR1 and CDR2 from the germline V gene are MNHNY and SVGAGI (reference sequence). The CDR3 loop spans 13 amino acids. The CDR3 bases are TGTGCCAGCAGTCCCGGGGTTTCCTACGAGCAGTACTTC. Residues: CASSPGVSYEQYF.

V is TRBV7-9 and J is TRBJ1-2; TRBD1 might be the D (6 bases). The CDR3 sequence is 13 residues long. Trimming removed 6 bases at V and 8 bases at J, with 16 bases between. Germline V lookup: CDR1 SEHNR, CDR2 FQNEAQ (reference sequence). Here the CDR3 DNA reads TGTGCCAGCAGTCCCACAGGGAGTAAAGGCTACACCTTC. This sequence encodes CASSPTGSKGYTF.

This clone came up many times. This chain connects TRBV7-9 to TRBJ2-7; 8 nucleotides agree with TRBD2. The germline V gene encodes CDR1 SEHNR and CDR2 FQNEAQ (reference sequence). J lost 4 bases, V lost 5 bases, and 4 bases had no gene match. The CDR3 extends over 13 amino acids. The CDR3 coding sequence is TGTGCCAGCAGCCCGGGACTAGGATACGAGCAGTACTTC. Protein sequence: CASSPGLGYEQYF.

The chain employs TRBV18 and TRBJ1-3; D unresolved. The germline gives CDR1 KGHSH, CDR2 LQKENI. The CDR3 consists of 16 residues. V was trimmed by 3 bases and J by 0 bases, leaving 12 bases between them. The CDR3 DNA reads as TGTGCCAGCTCACCTATACACCAGCCCTCTGGAAACACCATATATTTT. Protein: CASSPIHQPSGNTIYF.

The chain employs TRBV5-8 and TRBJ2-3; 12 bases agree with TRBD2. Germline V lookup: CDR1 SGHTS, CDR2 YDEGEE. The CDR3 has 16 amino acids. Trimming at V came to 0 bases and at J to 2 bases, leaving 1 base not matched to a gene. The CDR3 DNA follows: TGTGCCAGCAGCTTGGGGACTAGCGGGAACACAGATACGCAGTATTTT. Translated: CASSLGTSGNTDTQYF.

The chain has TRBV4-1 and TRBJ2-5; 8 bases map to TRBD2. Germline V gives CDR1 MGHRA, CDR2 YSYEKL. The CDR3 is made up of 18 amino acids. V shed 3 bases, J shed 3 bases, and the junction held 15 bases outside the gene matches. The CDR3 DNA follows: TGCGCCAGCAGCCATCCCCGGGAGGGCGGGAGAGCTAAAGAGACCCAGTACTTC. Encoded protein: CASSHPREGGRAKETQYF.

This clone was detected only once. J is TRBJ2-3 and V is TRBV10-2; 10 bases fit TRBD2. The germline V gene has CDR1 WSHSY and CDR2 SAAADI. V shed 3 bases, J shed 6 bases, and the junction held 3 bases outside the gene matches. The CDR3 is made up of 14 amino acids. The CDR3 coding sequence is TGCGCCAGCAGTGAACTAGCGGGACAGGATACGCAGTATTTT. It is translated as CASSELAGQDTQYF.

The J gene is TRBJ1-3, the V gene TRBV16, with D unclear. This CDR3 has 15 residues. The germline V gene has CDR1 KGHSY and CDR2 FQNENV. The ends were cut back, 4 bases at V and 1 base at J, with 11 bases in the middle. CDR3 DNA: TGTGCCAGCAGCCTCCGTGAGGGTTCTGGAAACACCATATATTTT. It translates to CASSLREGSGNTIYF. The variable domain in full, completed from reference TRBV16 and TRBJ1-3, reads GEEVAQTPKHLVRGEGQKAKLYCAPIKGHSYVFWYQQVLKNEFKFLISFQNENVFDETGMPKERFSAKCLPNSPCSLEIQATKLEDSAVYFCASSLREGSGNTIYFGEGSWLTVV.

This chain connects TRBV19 to TRBJ2-1; 13 nucleotides agree with TRBD2. There are 18 residues in the CDR3. Germline loops: CDR1 LNHDA, CDR2 SQIVND (reference sequence). J gave up 3 bases and V 5 bases, and 10 bases lay outside the gene matches. In DNA, the CDR3 is TGTGCCAGTAGTGTCCAACTAGCGGGAGGGCCAGGCTACAATGAGCAGTTCTTC. Residues: CASSVQLAGGPGYNEQFF.

V gene TRBV7-9 combines with J gene TRBJ1-3, with TRBD1 matching over 7 bases. V shed 6 bases, J shed 4 bases, and the junction held 12 bases outside the gene matches. There are 16 residues in the CDR3. The V gene's germline CDR1 is SEHNR and CDR2 FQNEAQ (reference sequence). CDR3 nucleotide sequence: TGTGCCAGCAGTTCATTATGGACAGGCTCAGGAAACACCATATATTTT. Translated: CASSSLWTGSGNTIYF.

The chain is built from TRBV2 and TRBJ2-7, with 7 bases that match TRBD2. The CDR3 length is 15 residues. Germline V gene sequence: CDR1 SNHLY, CDR2 FYNNEI. Trimming at V came to 2 bases and at J to 2 bases, leaving 6 bases not matched to a gene. The CDR3 bases are TGTGCCAGCAGTGAATCTGGGGGAGGGGCCTACGAGCAGTACTTC. Amino acids: CASSESGGGAYEQYF. Complete variable domain (other parts from reference TRBV2 and TRBJ2-7): EPEVTQTPSHQVTQMGQEVILRCVPISNHLYFYWYRQILGQKVEFLVSFYNNEISEKSEIFDDQFSVERPDGSNFTLKIRSTKLEDSAMYFCASSESGGGAYEQYFGPGTRLTVT.

This clone is judged medium-sized. The chain combines TRBV30 with TRBJ1-1; no firm D call. The CDR3 sequence is 14 residues long. With 2 bases removed from V and 5 bases from J, the gap between germline ends came to 15 bases. The germline gives CDR1 GTSNPN, CDR2 SVGIG (reference sequence). The DNA for the CDR3 is TGTGCCTGGAGTCCCTTCCCTCGTCAGACTGAAGCTTTCTTT. Translating gives CAWSPFPRQTEAFF.

The J gene is TRBJ1-2, the V gene TRBV19, with 7 nucleotides matching TRBD1. Trimming took 2 bases from V and 6 from J; bases not matched to a gene: 0. The CDR3 is 12 amino acids. From germline, CDR1 is LNHDA and CDR2 SQIVND (reference sequence). CDR3 in DNA: TGTGCCAGTAGTATAACAGGGGATGGCTACACCTTC. This codes for CASSITGDGYTF. The complete variable domain, with remaining parts taken from reference TRBV19 and TRBJ1-2, reads DGGITQSPKYLFRKEGQNVTLSCEQNLNHDAMYWYRQDPGQGLRLIYYSQIVNDFQKGDIAEGYSVSREKKESFPLTVTSAQKNPTAFYLCASSITGDGYTFGSGTRLTVV.

The V call is TRBV5-1, the J call TRBJ2-7; 7 bases align to TRBD1. The CDR3 has 14 residues. CDR1 SGHRS and CDR2 YFSETQ come from the germline V gene. J gave up 4 bases and V 4 bases, and 8 bases lay outside the gene matches. CDR3 region: CASSRRQGRYEQYF. DNA for the CDR3: TGCGCCAGCAGCAGGCGACAGGGTCGGTACGAGCAGTACTTC.

In this sample, this clone turned up once. V and J are TRBV5-4 and TRBJ2-5; 8 bases agree with TRBD1. The CDR3 loop spans 14 amino acids. In germline, CDR1 is SGHNT, CDR2 YYREEE (reference sequence). The junction had 6 bases not matched to a gene; V was cut back by 4 bases and J by 4 bases. The CDR3 bases are TGTGCCAGCAGCCGACTCGGACAGGGAGAGACCCAGTACTTC. Translated: CASSRLGQGETQYF.

V usage is TRBV11-3 and J usage is TRBJ2-1; 8 bases are a match to TRBD2. J gave up 9 bases and V 4 bases, and 2 bases lay outside the gene matches. The CDR3 is 12 residues long. The V gene's germline CDR1 is SGHNT and CDR2 YENEEA. CDR3 residues: CASSSSGPEQFF. The CDR3 DNA follows: TGTGCCAGCAGCTCTAGCGGGCCTGAGCAGTTCTTC.